This T cell receptor (beta chain) was identified in a study of post-analysis software for immune sequencing data. Turning to the study itself: There were relapsing-remitting, secondary progressive and progressive-relapsing multiple sclerosis among the disease courses included.

The study, taken as a whole, reports: Normalized Chao1 diversity was significantly reduced in patients versus controls. Elevated frequency relative to controls characterized four or five TRBV segments in patients, TRBV5-6, TRBV5-1 and TRBV20-1 among them.

As for this clonotype: The antigen is undetermined.

Unique molecular identifiers were carried by the TCR beta cDNA libraries. TCRdb re-derived calls from the PCR reads in MiXCR, one entry per CDR3 protein. The sample lists about 620,000 distinct CDR3 sequences; 44% were seen once. The CDR3 covers 14 residues. The V and J ends lost 5 bases and 4 bases, in that order; junction bases with no gene match: 5. Germline assignment: CDR1 MGHRA and CDR2 YSYEKL. The sample consisted of blood. The source of this sequence is a girl aged 10 to 17 with multiple sclerosis. The V and J genes are TRBV4-1 and TRBJ2-5; 9 bases align to TRBD2. Written as DNA, the CDR3 is TGCGCCAGCAGCTTGAGCGGGAGGCGAGAGACCCAGTACTTC. Encoded protein: CASSLSGRRETQYF.